The 5 T cell receptor beta chains listed next were all sequenced from one sample in a study of blood T cell repertoires in COVID-19. Sequenced by immunoSEQ multiplex PCR; TCRdb stores in-frame clones only, minus some. The sample records about 280,000 clones, approximately 85% being singletons. Material for sequencing was peripheral blood. The receptors come from a man in his fifties with active or convalescent COVID-19.

The rearrangement uses TRBV7-9 and TRBJ2-1; TRBD2 is a possible D gene (5 bases). This CDR3 comprises 14 residues. In germline, CDR1 is SEHNR, CDR2 FQNEAQ (reference sequence). The V gene lost 4 bases and the J gene lost 0 bases, with 7 bases spanning the gap. This chain's CDR3 is CASSSTSSYNEQFF. The CDR3 region has the DNA TGTGCCAGCAGCTCTACTAGCTCCTACAATGAGCAGTTCTTC.

In this sample, this clone turned up once. This chain uses TRBV11-2 with TRBJ2-1, with a possible D match to TRBD2 (5 bases). The germline V and J ends were trimmed by 2 bases and 6 bases, with 20 bases remaining between them. CDR3 length equals 17 residues. Per the germline V gene, CDR1 is SGHAT and CDR2 is FQNNGV. For the CDR3, the DNA is TGTGCCAGCAGCTTATTAACTAGAGTATATGGATCCAATGAGCAGTTCTTC. It is translated as CASSLLTRVYGSNEQFF. The full variable domain, with the rest looked up from reference TRBV11-2 and TRBJ2-1, is EAGVAQSPRYKIIEKRQSVAFWCNPISGHATLYWYQQILGQGPKLLIQFQNNGVVDDSQLPKDRFSAERLKGVDSTLKIQPAKLEDSAVYLCASSLLTRVYGSNEQFFGPGTRLTVL.

V and J are TRBV6-2 or TRBV6-3 and TRBJ2-1; TRBD2 agrees at 9 bases. There are 16 residues in the CDR3. Germline lookup yields CDR1 MNHEY and CDR2 SVGEGT. J gave up 6 bases and V 4 bases, and 10 bases lay outside the gene matches. The CDR3 nucleotides are TGTGCCAGCAGTTCTGAGAGGGTAGCGGGAGCCAATGAGCAGTTCTTC. This encodes CASSSERVAGANEQFF.

In its sample, this clone was seen a few times. Here the CDR3 reads CSVNGAGADEQYF. In DNA form, the CDR3 reads TGCAGCGTTAACGGAGCGGGGGCCGATGAGCAGTACTTC. The gene calls are TRBV29-1 and TRBJ2-7, with TRBD2 identical over 8 bases. Trimming removed 5 bases from V and 7 bases from J; junction bases left unmatched: 10. The CDR3 covers 13 residues. Germline V gene lookup returns CDR1 SQVTM and CDR2 ANQGSEA.

This clone was observed a single time. The chain uses TRBV6-5 and TRBJ2-7; 8 bases align to TRBD2. Germline CDR1 MNHEY, CDR2 SVGAGI. The CDR3 length is 15 residues. The trim removed 4 bases at V and 1 base at J, leaving 6 bases unmatched. The CDR3 reads CASSSGGGGSYEQYF. The CDR3 DNA sequence: TGTGCCAGCAGTTCCGGGGGGGGAGGATCCTACGAGCAGTACTTC.